These T cell receptor beta chains were read from a single sample in a study of regulatory dendritic cells for organ transplantation. These receptors lack a known antigen. The assay was immunoSEQ multiplex PCR, and TCRdb's table has in-frame clones only and misses some. In the table there are about 17,000 clones, less than 80% of which are singletons. Sequencing used memory CD4+ T cells from blood cultured with regulatory dendritic cells. These receptors originate from a human donor in good health. Both conserved end residues are part of each CDR3. D genes are given only for firm matches. Rows give clone size only sometimes, using once, few, many, or a class for an expanded clone.

>TRBD1|TRBV4-2|-
CASGPTGTGRNEQYF
>-|TRBV7-2|-
CASHAGANSNQPQHF
>-|TRBV9|few
CASSVAGMNTEAFF
>TRBD1|TRBV5-6|-
CASSWTGPSYEQYF
>-|TRBV4-2|-
CASSQDRTAKPEAFF
>-|TRBV28|-
CASSSALGGKNTEAFF
>-|TRBV18|-
CAGGTSLPGELFF
>-|TRBV7-2|-
CASSREGVPFNYGYTF
>TRBD1|TRBV28|once
CASSSPPGGGDTEAFF
>-|TRBV7-2|-
CASRDALLVTGELFF
>-|TRBV18|-
CASSPSAYNEQFF
>TRBD1|TRBV25-1|-
CASSTGTGLSNSPLHF
>-|TRBV5-1|medium-sized
CASSSGLISSYEQYF
>-|TRBV7-2|-
CASSFARTHTGELFF
>-|TRBV6-5|-
CASSYKGIQYF
>TRBD1|TRBV6-6|-
CASSSDRVLGNTIYF
>-|TRBV12-2|-
CASPDRGVHSNQPQHF
>-|TRBV2|few
CASSELAREGTGQYF
>TRBD2|TRBV5-4|-
CASSSVAGRSTDTQYF
>-|TRBV7-2|once
CASSPGWAGPYF
>-|TRBV4-2|-
CASSPRGGRDSGANVLTF
>TRBD1|TRBV2|medium-sized
CASSWDRGNEQYF
>TRBD2|TRBV30|-
CAWRGGSGSRYEQFF
>-|TRBV10-3|-
CAISDGTNYGYTF
>-|TRBV28|-
CASVSWGEQYF
>-|TRBV6-1|-
CASSEREGTGNQPQHF
>-|TRBV4-1|-
CASSQSSLRGEQYF
>-|TRBV6-5|few
CASRRDYEQYF
>-|TRBV7-2|few
CASSFGRTDTQYF
>-|TRBV19|-
CASSSGRGNGYTF
>-|TRBV5-4|-
CASSLGYTARGYTF
>TRBD2|TRBV4-2|-
CASSQGAPGRSGSTLYEQYF
>TRBD2|TRBV11-2|-
CASSRLAGGTDTQYF
>TRBD1|TRBV6-4|-
CARGDSYYNSPLHF
>TRBD2|TRBV6-1|-
CASSESSGGPDTQYF
>TRBD1|TRBV5-6|-
CASSQGQGNIQYF
>-|TRBV4-3|-
CASSQGGQYSTDTQYF
>-|TRBV4-1|-
CASSPMGLGSEYTGELFF
>-|TRBV19|-
CASSTGLNTEAFF
>-|TRBV23-1|-
CASSPPKPKGGGTEAFF
>TRBD2|TRBV6-5|-
CASTRTSGPQETQYF
>-|TRBV19|-
CASSIGRAGYTF
>TRBD2|TRBV10-3|-
CAISAGTSGSDTQYF
>TRBD2|TRBV19|-
CASSQLAGGTDTQYF
>-|TRBV6-6|few
CASTRDSWWFF
>TRBD2|TRBV10-1|-
CASSDPGTSGATDTQYF
>TRBD1|TRBV19|few
CASSPRDSYEQYF
>TRBD1|TRBV2|-
CASRSTGGADYNSPLHF
>TRBD1|TRBV7-2|-
CASSLGGQISYTF
>TRBD1|TRBV7-9|-
CASSHRDRASEQYF
>TRBD1|TRBV10-3|-
CATRGTGVGSYEQYF
>-|TRBV7-2|once
CASSPQTGATNEKLFF
>TRBD2|TRBV4-2|few
CASSQDRGGQETQYF
>-|TRBV5-1|few
CASSPDGTPNTKQYF
>TRBD2|TRBV5-1|few
CASSPGSAGGQETQYF